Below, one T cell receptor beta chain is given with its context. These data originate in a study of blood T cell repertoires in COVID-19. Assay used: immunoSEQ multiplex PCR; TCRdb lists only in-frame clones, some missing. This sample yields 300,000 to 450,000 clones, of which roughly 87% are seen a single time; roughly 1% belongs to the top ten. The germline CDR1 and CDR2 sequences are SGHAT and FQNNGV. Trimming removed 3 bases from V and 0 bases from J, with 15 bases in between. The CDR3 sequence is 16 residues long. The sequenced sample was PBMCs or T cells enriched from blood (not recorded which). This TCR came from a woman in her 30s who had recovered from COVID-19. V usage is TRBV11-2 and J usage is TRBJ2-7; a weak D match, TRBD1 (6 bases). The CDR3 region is CASSFIVGQNSYEQYF. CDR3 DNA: TGTGCCAGCAGCTTTATTGTCGGACAGAACTCCTACGAGCAGTACTTC.